The 28 T cell receptor beta chains below come from one sample, sequenced in a study of cytomegalovirus exposure and HLA in healthy donors. 60 Vbeta and 13 Jbeta primers were used in PCR. The repertoire was sequenced with immunoSEQ multiplex PCR; TCRdb's copy has only in-frame clones and lacks some. The sample records 110,000 to 150,000 clones, around four fifths being singletons. Specimen: PBMCs. The receptors come from a male donor in good health and CMV-seronegative.

In DNA, the CDR3 is TGTGCCAGCAGCTCCGACCAGGCGAAGACCCAGTACTTC. It codes for CASSSDQAKTQYF. The V gene is TRBV11-3, the J gene TRBJ2-5; D gene ambiguous. The CDR3 consists of 13 residues. Deletions cut 4 bases from V and 6 bases from J, with 12 bases between. Germline lookup yields CDR1 SGHNT and CDR2 YENEEA.

This clone was detected a few times. Other DNA sequences from this sample encode an identical CDR3 as well. V and J are TRBV6-5 and TRBJ2-2, with D unclear. From germline, CDR1 is MNHEY and CDR2 SVGAGI. Trimming took 0 bases from V and 4 from J, leaving 6 bases between them. The CDR3 runs to 14 residues. DNA of the CDR3: TGTGCCAGCAGTTACTCGACGGGCACCGGGGAGCTGTTTTTT. Its protein is CASSYSTGTGELFF.

V and J are TRBV7-6 and TRBJ1-2, with 10 nucleotides matching TRBD1. Germline CDR1 and CDR2: SGHVS and FNYEAQ. With V trimmed by 4 bases and J by 2 bases, 1 base remained unmatched. This CDR3 is 14 amino acids long. CDR3 sequence: CASSWDRGNYGYTF. In nucleotides, the CDR3 is TGTGCCAGCAGCTGGGACAGGGGAAACTATGGCTACACCTTC. The entire variable domain, with the rest obtained from reference TRBV7-6 and TRBJ1-2, is as follows: GAGVSQSPRYKVTKRGQDVALRCDPISGHVSLYWYRQALGQGPEFLTYFNYEAQQDKSGLPNDRFSAERPEGSISTLTIQRTEQRDSAMYRCASSWDRGNYGYTFGSGTRLTVV.

The sample holds a few counts of this clone. The chain joins TRBV28 to TRBJ2-1; D gene unclear. This CDR3 has 11 residues. Per germline, CDR1 MDHEN and CDR2 SYDVKM. Trimming removed 5 bases at V and 6 bases at J, with 5 bases between. CDR3 sequence: CASSILNEQFF. The CDR3 region has the DNA TGTGCCAGCAGTATACTCAATGAGCAGTTCTTC.

V usage is TRBV4-1 and J usage is TRBJ1-1; tentative D call: TRBD1 (5 bases). V lost 1 base to trimming and J lost 5 bases, with 11 bases between them. Germline CDR1 is MGHRA and CDR2 is YSYEKL. CDR3 length: 14 amino acids. CDR3 sequence (DNA): TGCGCCAGCAGCCAAGGCGGGGGGAGAACTGAAGCTTTCTTT. Protein: CASSQGGGRTEAFF.

The chain employs TRBV5-6 and TRBJ2-4, with 7 bases aligning to TRBD1. The ends lost 4 bases at V and 8 bases at J; junction bases unmatched: 6. CDR3 length: 13 residues. Germline values: CDR1 SGHDT, CDR2 YYEEEE. CDR3 loop: CASSTRQGDIQYF. The CDR3 region has the DNA TGTGCCAGCAGCACCCGACAGGGTGACATTCAGTACTTC. Supplemented by reference TRBV5-6 and TRBJ2-4, the full variable domain reads DAGVTQSPTHLIKTRGQQVTLRCSPKSGHDTVSWYQQALGQGPQFIFQYYEEEERQRGNFPDRFSGHQFPNYSSELNVNALLLGDSALYLCASSTRQGDIQYFGAGTRLSVL.

This rearrangement joins TRBV11-2 to TRBJ2-3; D possibly corresponds to TRBD2 (5 bases). V shed 4 bases and J shed 2 bases, with 19 bases lying between them. The CDR3 runs 17 residues. Germline V lookup: CDR1 SGHAT, CDR2 FQNNGV. The chain's CDR3 is CASSSRASSPHTDTQYF. Written as DNA, the CDR3 is TGTGCCAGCAGCTCGCGGGCCTCTAGCCCCCACACAGATACGCAGTATTTT.

V and J are TRBV9 and TRBJ1-2, with D unresolved. The CDR3 is 14 residues long. Trimming took 4 bases from V and 4 from J, leaving 14 bases between them. Germline loops: CDR1 SGDLS, CDR2 YYNGEE. This CDR3 reads CASSLRAAGYGYTF. The CDR3 region has the DNA TGTGCCAGCAGCCTTCGGGCCGCGGGCTATGGCTACACCTTC. Filled out from reference TRBV9 and TRBJ1-2, the complete variable domain reads DSGVTQTPKHLITATGQRVTLRCSPRSGDLSVYWYQQSLDQGLQFLIQYYNGEERAKGNILERFSAQQFPDLHSELNLSSLELGDSALYFCASSLRAAGYGYTFGSGTRLTVV.

This chain links TRBV5-8 with TRBJ1-6; perhaps TRBD1 as D (6 bases). This CDR3 spans 16 amino acids. CDR1 and CDR2 (germline): SGHTS, YDEGEE. Trimming stripped 1 base from V and 8 bases from J, with 16 bases between. The CDR3 loop reads CASSLFRGSMDSPLHF. CDR3 nucleotides: TGTGCCAGCAGCTTGTTCAGGGGTTCAATGGATTCACCCCTCCACTTT.

J is TRBJ2-3 and V is TRBV7-6; TRBD2 is a possible D gene (6 bases). The CDR3 has 15 amino acids. Between the trimmed V and J ends, which lost 6 bases and 4 bases, there was a span of 17 bases. Germline lookup yields CDR1 SGHVS and CDR2 FNYEAQ. DNA for the CDR3: TGTGCCAGCAGAAAAACTAGCAGGACTCCAGATACGCAGTATTTT. This gives the protein CASRKTSRTPDTQYF.

The chain joins TRBV5-4 to TRBJ2-1, with a possible D match to TRBD1 (6 bases). V was shortened by 2 bases and J by 2 bases, with 11 bases between the two germline ends. Germline V CDR1 and CDR2: SGHNT, YYREEE (reference sequence). This CDR3 has 15 amino acids. CDR3 sequence (DNA): TGTGCCAGCAGCTTACAGGGTTTCACCTACAATGAGCAGTTCTTC. This translates into CASSLQGFTYNEQFF.

The chain combines TRBV15 with TRBJ1-2; unclear D gene. The length of the CDR3 is 14 residues. From germline, CDR1 is LNHNV and CDR2 YYDKDF (reference sequence). Trimming took 0 bases from V and 4 from J, leaving 9 bases between them. The CDR3, as DNA: TGTGCCACCAGCAGAGAAAGCGGCGTCTATGGCTACACCTTC. It encodes CATSRESGVYGYTF.

The gene calls are TRBV5-1 and TRBJ2-7; D uncertain. Trimming left V 0 bases short and J 0 bases short, with 10 bases between. The CDR3 spans 15 residues. Germline loops: CDR1 SGHRS, CDR2 YFSETQ. The CDR3 region has the DNA TGCGCCAGCAGCTTGGCGACACCGAGCTCCTACGAGCAGTACTTC. Translated, it gives CASSLATPSSYEQYF.

The chain recombines TRBV4-1 with TRBJ1-5; 7 bases agree with TRBD1. Germline V CDR1 and CDR2: MGHRA, YSYEKL. Trimming cost V 3 bases and J 2 bases; bases outside gene matches: 10. CDR3 size: 17 residues. The DNA of the CDR3 is TGCGCCAGCAGCCATCATCGACAGGGTGGTGGCAATCAGCCCCAGCATTTT. This codes for CASSHHRQGGGNQPQHF.

Regarding this clone: The junction and the germline gene differ at one end; a read error may be behind it. This sequence joins TRBV7-9 and TRBJ1-1; D remains ambiguous. Germline V gene lookup returns CDR1 SEHNR and CDR2 FQNEAQ (reference sequence). The CDR3 is 13 residues long. The CDR3 bases are TGTTCCAGCAGCTTACCGTTGAACACTGAAGCTTTCTTT. Its translation is CSSSLPLNTEAFF.

In this sample, this clone turned up once. V usage is TRBV18 and J usage is TRBJ2-5; TRBD2 aligns across 7 bases. CDR1 is KGHSH and CDR2 is LQKENI in the germline V gene. This CDR3 region has 14 residues. V was pared by 3 bases and J by 5 bases, with 6 bases of the junction left unmatched. The CDR3 DNA is TGTGCCAGCTCACCGTGGGAGGGCCTGGAGACCCAGTACTTC. This gives the protein CASSPWEGLETQYF. Full variable domain (rest looked up from reference TRBV18 and TRBJ2-5): NAGVMQNPRHLVRRRGQEARLRCSPMKGHSHVYWYRQLPEEGLKFMVYLQKENIIDESGMPKERFSAEFPKEGPSILRIQQVVRGDSAAYFCASSPWEGLETQYFGPGTRLLVL.

V usage is TRBV14 and J usage is TRBJ2-7, with 7 nucleotides matching TRBD2. Germline CDR1 SGHDN, CDR2 FVKESK. CDR3 length: 17 amino acids. V gave up 3 bases and J gave up 0 bases; unmatched junction bases: 11. In nucleotides, the CDR3 is TGTGCCAGCAGCCACTCAATTTATCCTAGCGGCTCCTACGAGCAGTACTTC. Amino acids: CASSHSIYPSGSYEQYF.

This clone was counted between two and nine times. The chain recombines TRBV18 with TRBJ1-4, with TRBD1 as a possible D gene (6 bases). Trimming pared 3 bases from V and 1 base from J, leaving 15 bases between. This CDR3 contains 17 residues. Germline V gene data show CDR1 as KGHSH and CDR2 as LQKENI. The CDR3 DNA reads TGTGCCAGCTCACCTTTGGACAGTACGGGAACTAATGAAAAACTGTTTTTT. It translates to CASSPLDSTGTNEKLFF. The complete variable domain, with remaining parts taken from reference TRBV18 and TRBJ1-4, reads NAGVMQNPRHLVRRRGQEARLRCSPMKGHSHVYWYRQLPEEGLKFMVYLQKENIIDESGMPKERFSAEFPKEGPSILRIQQVVRGDSAAYFCASSPLDSTGTNEKLFFGSGTQLSVL.

This clone came up a few times. The rearrangement links TRBV2 to TRBJ1-1; TRBD1 might be the D (5 bases). Trimming took off 8 bases at V and 5 bases at J, with 15 bases between the two ends. The CDR3 is made up of 13 amino acids. Germline assignment: CDR1 SNHLY and CDR2 FYNNEI. The CDR3 nucleotides read TGTGCCAGCGGGCAGGGTTTCTATACTGAAGCTTTCTTT. The encoded protein is CASGQGFYTEAFF.

V gene TRBV29-1 combines with J gene TRBJ2-1, with D maybe TRBD1 (6 bases). This CDR3 comprises 13 residues. The V gene lost 5 bases and the J gene lost 9 bases, with 17 bases spanning the gap. CDR1 and CDR2 (germline): SQVTM, ANQGSEA. CDR3 amino acids: CSVSGTTVGEQFF. CDR3 in DNA: TGCAGCGTTTCCGGGACAACGGTGGGTGAGCAGTTCTTC.

V and J are TRBV6-1 and TRBJ1-6; tentative D call: TRBD1 (6 bases). Trimming pared 0 bases from V and 9 bases from J, leaving 15 bases between. Germline assignment: CDR1 MNHNS and CDR2 SASEGT. The CDR3 has 16 residues. The CDR3 DNA is TGTGCCAGCAGTGAAGCGGGACACGATCCGAGTTCACCCCTCCACTTT. This codes for CASSEAGHDPSSPLHF.

Written as DNA, the CDR3 is TGTGCCAGCAGTTACGCGGGAAGCTCCTACAATGAGCAGTTCTTC. It yields the protein CASSYAGSSYNEQFF. The chain links TRBV6-5 to TRBJ2-1, with a tentative D call TRBD2 (6 bases). V lost 2 bases and J 0 bases, leaving 8 bases between the germline ends. Germline values: CDR1 MNHEY, CDR2 SVGAGI. CDR3 size: 15 residues.

The chain has TRBV5-5 and TRBJ1-2; 11 bases map to TRBD1. V lost 5 bases and J lost 10; bases outside the gene matches: 22. Germline lookup yields CDR1 SGHKS and CDR2 YYEKEE (reference sequence). CDR3 size: 18 residues. CDR3 loop: CASSFSVRTGGSRVTYTF. DNA of the CDR3: TGTGCCAGCAGTTTTTCTGTGCGGACAGGGGGCTCTCGGGTTACCTACACCTTC.

The chain combines TRBV29-1 with TRBJ2-2, with 7 nucleotides matching TRBD1. The CDR3 covers 14 residues. Trimming removed 7 bases from V and 6 bases from J; junction bases left unmatched: 11. CDR1 SQVTM and CDR2 ANQGSEA come from the germline V gene. Here the CDR3 DNA reads TGCAGCGCGAGACAGGGCTGGGTCTCCGGGGAGCTGTTTTTT. Amino acid sequence: CSARQGWVSGELFF.

This chain joins TRBV28 and TRBJ2-3, with D perhaps TRBD2 (5 bases). Germline CDR1 reads MDHEN; CDR2 reads SYDVKM. V was cut by 4 bases and J by 5 bases, with 22 bases left in between. The CDR3 runs 17 residues. The CDR3 DNA reads as TGTGCCAGCAGTTCCTCTCCTACCCGATTAAGCGGAGATACGCAGTATTTT. Protein sequence: CASSSSPTRLSGDTQYF.

The table lists this clone with a few counts. The gene calls are TRBV11-2 and TRBJ2-7; D is undetermined. V lost 1 base to trimming and J lost 0 bases, with 16 bases between them. In germline, CDR1 is SGHAT, CDR2 FQNNGV. This CDR3 has 17 residues. CDR3 sequence: CASSLGKGGISSYEQYF. In nucleotides, the CDR3 is TGTGCCAGCAGCTTAGGGAAAGGCGGTATCAGCTCCTACGAGCAGTACTTC.

This clone was counted a few times. The CDR3 is CASSRGSSYNEQFF. CDR3 bases: TGTGCCAGCAGTCGCGGTAGCTCCTACAATGAGCAGTTCTTC. The chain recombines TRBV6-5 with TRBJ2-1; D remains ambiguous. Germline assignment: CDR1 MNHEY and CDR2 SVGAGI. V was cut by 5 bases and J by 0 bases, with 8 bases left in between. This CDR3 comprises 14 residues.

This chain links TRBV2 with TRBJ2-3; possible D gene TRBD2, 6 bases. V was shortened by 1 base and J by 0 bases, with 8 bases between the two germline ends. CDR3 length: 15 amino acids. CDR1 SNHLY and CDR2 FYNNEI come from the germline V gene. CDR3 coding DNA: TGTGCCAGCAGTGAAGGCGGGATTAGCACAGATACGCAGTATTTT. Its translation is CASSEGGISTDTQYF.